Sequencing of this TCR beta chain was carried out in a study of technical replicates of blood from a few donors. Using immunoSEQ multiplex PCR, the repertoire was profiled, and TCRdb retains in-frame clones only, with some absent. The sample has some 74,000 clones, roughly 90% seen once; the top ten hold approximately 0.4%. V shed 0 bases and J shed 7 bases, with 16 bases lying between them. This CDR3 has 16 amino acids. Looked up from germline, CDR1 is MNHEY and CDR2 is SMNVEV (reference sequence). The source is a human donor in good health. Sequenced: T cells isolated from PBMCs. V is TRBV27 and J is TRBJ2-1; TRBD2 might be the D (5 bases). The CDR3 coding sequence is TGTGCCAGCAGTTTATCCGCCTGGGGAGTGAGAAATGAGCAGTTCTTC. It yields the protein CASSLSAWGVRNEQFF.